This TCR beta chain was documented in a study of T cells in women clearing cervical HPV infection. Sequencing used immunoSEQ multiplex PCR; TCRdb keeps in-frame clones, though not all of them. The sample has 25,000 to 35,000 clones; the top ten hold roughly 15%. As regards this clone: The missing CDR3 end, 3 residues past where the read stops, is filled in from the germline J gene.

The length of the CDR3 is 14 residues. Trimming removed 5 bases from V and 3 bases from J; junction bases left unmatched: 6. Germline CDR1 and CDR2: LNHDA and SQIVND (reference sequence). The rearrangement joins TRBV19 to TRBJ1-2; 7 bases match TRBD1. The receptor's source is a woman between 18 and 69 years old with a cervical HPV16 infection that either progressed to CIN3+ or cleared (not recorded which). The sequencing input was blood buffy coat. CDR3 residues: CASSPDRVDYGYTF. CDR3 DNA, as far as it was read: TGTGCCAGTAGTCCAGACAGGGTTGACTATGGC.